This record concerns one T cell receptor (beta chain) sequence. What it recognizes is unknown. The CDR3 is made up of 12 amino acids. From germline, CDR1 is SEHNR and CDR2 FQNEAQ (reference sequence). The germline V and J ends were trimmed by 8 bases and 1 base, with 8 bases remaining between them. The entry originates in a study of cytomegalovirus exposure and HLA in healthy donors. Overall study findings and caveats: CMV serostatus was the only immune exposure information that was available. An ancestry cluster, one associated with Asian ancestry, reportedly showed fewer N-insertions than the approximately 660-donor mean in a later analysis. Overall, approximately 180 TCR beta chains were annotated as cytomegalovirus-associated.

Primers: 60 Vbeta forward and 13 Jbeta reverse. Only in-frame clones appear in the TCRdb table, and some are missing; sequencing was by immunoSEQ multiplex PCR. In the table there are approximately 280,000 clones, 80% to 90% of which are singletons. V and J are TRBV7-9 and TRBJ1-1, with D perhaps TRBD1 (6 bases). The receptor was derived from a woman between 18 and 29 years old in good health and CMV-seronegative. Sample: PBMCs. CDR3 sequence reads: CASSDRNTEAFF. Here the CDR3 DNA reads TGTGCCAGCTCGGACAGGAACACTGAAGCTTTCTTT.